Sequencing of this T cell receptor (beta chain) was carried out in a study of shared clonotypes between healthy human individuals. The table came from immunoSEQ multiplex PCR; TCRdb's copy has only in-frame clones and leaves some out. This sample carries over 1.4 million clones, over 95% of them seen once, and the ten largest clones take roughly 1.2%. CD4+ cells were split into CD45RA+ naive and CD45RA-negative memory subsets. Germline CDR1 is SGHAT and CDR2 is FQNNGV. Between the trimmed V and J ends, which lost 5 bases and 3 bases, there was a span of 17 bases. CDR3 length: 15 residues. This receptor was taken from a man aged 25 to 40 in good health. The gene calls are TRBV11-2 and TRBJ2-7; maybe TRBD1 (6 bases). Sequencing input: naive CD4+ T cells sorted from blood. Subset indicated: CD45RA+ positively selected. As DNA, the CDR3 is TGTGCCAGCAGCAAAACGCGGACAGTCTTCTACGAGCAGTACTTC. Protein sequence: CASSKTRTVFYEQYF.